Listed here is a single T cell receptor (beta chain). V was cut by 5 bases and J by 0 bases, with 10 bases left in between. Per the germline V gene, CDR1 is MNHEY and CDR2 is SVGAGI. The CDR3 totals 15 residues. This record belongs to a study of blood T cell repertoires in COVID-19. Study-level information: COVID-19 samples, acute and convalescent, were from the United States, Italy and Spain.

Assay: immunoSEQ multiplex PCR; the TCRdb copy retains only in-frame clones and omits some. The data hold roughly 43,000 clones, with about four fifths observed a single time. The chain carries TRBV6-5 and TRBJ2-2; possibly TRBD1 for D (5 bases). This receptor was identified in a woman older than 75 with acute or convalescent COVID-19. The sequenced material came from peripheral blood. The CDR3 DNA is TGTGCCAGCAGTCTCGACAGCGCGAACACCGGGGAGCTGTTTTTT. Translated: CASSLDSANTGELFF.